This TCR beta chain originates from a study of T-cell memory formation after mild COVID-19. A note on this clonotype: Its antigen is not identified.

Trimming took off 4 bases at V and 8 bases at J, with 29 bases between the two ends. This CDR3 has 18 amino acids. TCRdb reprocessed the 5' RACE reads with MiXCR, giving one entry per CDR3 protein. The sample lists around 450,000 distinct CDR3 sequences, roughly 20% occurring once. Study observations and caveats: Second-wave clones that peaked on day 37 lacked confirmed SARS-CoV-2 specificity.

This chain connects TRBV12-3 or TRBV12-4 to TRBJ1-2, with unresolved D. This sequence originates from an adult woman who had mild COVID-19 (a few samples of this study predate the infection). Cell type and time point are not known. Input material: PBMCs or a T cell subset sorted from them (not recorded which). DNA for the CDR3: TGTGCCAGCAGTTCGGCCCTAGGCAGGATCGGCAGGCTTCAGGGCTACACCTTC. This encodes CASSSALGRIGRLQGYTF.